The clone carrying this TCR beta chain turned up a few times. Authors' data handling: Estimates of nucleated cell counts were drawn from the amplification of reference gene primers. Profiling relied on immunoSEQ multiplex PCR, and the TCRdb table lists in-frame clones only, not all of them. V and J calls and clone size are copied from that table; D and trimming were computed from the DNA. This repertoire shows fewer than 250,000 clones, approximately 91% found once; its top ten account for approximately 0.7%. The data are from a study of blood T cell repertoires in COVID-19. Study at large: The origin of the acute and convalescent COVID-19 samples was the United States, Italy and Spain. From T cells, B-cell-depleted T cells, or PBMCs came the material, which was cDNA or gDNA.

The CDR3 is 14 amino acids. V lost 3 bases, J lost 3 bases, and 4 bases stayed unmatched. In germline, CDR1 is SNHLY, CDR2 FYNNEI. This clonotype originated in a middle-aged man with acute or convalescent COVID-19. Specimen: peripheral blood. This chain joins TRBV2 and TRBJ1-2; TRBD1 matches 7 bases. The CDR3 region has the DNA TGTGCCAGCAGTGAGGGACAGAGCCACTATGGCTACACCTTC. This sequence encodes CASSEGQSHYGYTF. Full variable domain (rest looked up from reference TRBV2 and TRBJ1-2): EPEVTQTPSHQVTQMGQEVILRCVPISNHLYFYWYRQILGQKVEFLVSFYNNEISEKSEIFDDQFSVERPDGSNFTLKIRSTKLEDSAMYFCASSEGQSHYGYTFGSGTRLTVV.